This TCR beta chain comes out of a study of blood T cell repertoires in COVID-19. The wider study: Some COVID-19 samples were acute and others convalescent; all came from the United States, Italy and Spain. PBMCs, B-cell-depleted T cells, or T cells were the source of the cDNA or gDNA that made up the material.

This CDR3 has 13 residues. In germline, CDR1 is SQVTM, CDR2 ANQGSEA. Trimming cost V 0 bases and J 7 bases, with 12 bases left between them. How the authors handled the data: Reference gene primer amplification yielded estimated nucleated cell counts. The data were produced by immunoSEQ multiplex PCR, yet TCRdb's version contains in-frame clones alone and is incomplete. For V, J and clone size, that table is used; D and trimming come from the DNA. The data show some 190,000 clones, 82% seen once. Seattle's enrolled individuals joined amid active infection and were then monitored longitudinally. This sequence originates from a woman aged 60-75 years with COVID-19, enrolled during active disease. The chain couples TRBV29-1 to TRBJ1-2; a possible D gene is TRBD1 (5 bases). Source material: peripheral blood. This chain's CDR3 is CSVEDFGGGGYTF. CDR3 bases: TGCAGCGTTGAAGATTTCGGGGGGGGTGGCTACACCTTC.